The entry that follows covers one TCR beta chain sequence. The sample contains more than one DNA sequence encoding this CDR3. Trimming took 7 bases from V and 0 from J, leaving 10 bases between them. CDR3 size: 15 residues. In germline, CDR1 is WSHSY, CDR2 SAAADI. The entry originates in a study of graft-versus-host responses after intestinal transplantation. Data came from immunoSEQ multiplex PCR; TCRdb stores just in-frame clones and leaves some out. Among about 97,000 clones listed, approximately 90% were seen once. This receptor was obtained from a human patient who received an intestinal transplant, so some T cells may come from the graft donor. The chain employs TRBV10-2 and TRBJ1-6; D is unresolved. This specimen was PBMCs, taken approximately 470 days after intestinal transplant. CDR3 protein: CASMDWSSYNSPLHF. The CDR3 coding sequence is TGCGCCAGCATGGACTGGAGCTCCTATAATTCACCCCTCCACTTT.